These 29 T cell receptor beta chains originate from one sample sequenced in a study of regulatory T cells in long-lasting Graves disease. As to time point: persistent/refractory GD, antithyroid drugs over 5 years with positive TRAb. PBMCs were the source of the RNA used for TCR sequencing. Investigators prepared the TCR beta libraries by applying iRepertoire HTBI primers and Arm-PCR of CDR3 regions. TCRdb itself ran the multiplex PCR reads through MiXCR, one entry per CDR3 protein. Among about half a million distinct CDR3 sequences listed, less than 25% were seen once. The specimen was peripheral blood mononuclear cells (PBMCs), collected when the disease was refractory, from a patient treated with antithyroid drugs. The receptors come from a female donor with Graves disease.

The gene calls are TRBV20-1 and TRBJ1-5, with no clear D. The V end lost 3 bases, the J end lost 9 bases, and 12 bases lay between the germline ends. The CDR3 runs to 12 residues. CDR1 is DFQATT and CDR2 is SNEGSKA in the germline V gene (reference sequence). This chain's CDR3 is CSARLLRGPQHF. The CDR3 nucleotides are TGCAGTGCTAGGCTTTTGCGGGGGCCCCAGCATTTT.

There are many counts of this clonotype. The chain joins TRBV12-3 or TRBV12-4 to TRBJ1-1; a weak D match, TRBD1 (5 bases). The length of the CDR3 is 14 residues. The V gene lost 2 bases and the J gene lost 4 bases, with 11 bases spanning the gap. The CDR3 here is CASSLTGRVTEAFF. The CDR3 DNA follows: TGTGCCAGCAGTTTAACGGGGCGGGTCACTGAAGCTTTCTTT.

This clonotype was recorded many times. The chain uses TRBV27 and TRBJ1-2; tentative D call: TRBD1 (6 bases). This CDR3 comprises 14 residues. From germline, CDR1 is MNHEY and CDR2 SMNVEV (reference sequence). V lost 1 base, J lost 7 bases, and 13 bases lay in between. CDR3 bases: TGTGCCAGCAGTTTATGGGGGGGCGAGGTTGGCTACACCTTC. Protein product: CASSLWGGEVGYTF.

This clonotype has more than one count but fewer than ten. V usage is TRBV12-3 or TRBV12-4 and J usage is TRBJ1-2; D might be TRBD1 (5 bases). The CDR3 spans 14 residues. V dropped 7 bases and J dropped 6 bases, with 18 bases sitting between them. CDR3: CASNLQAPGNGYTF. The CDR3 nucleotides are TGTGCCAGCAACCTACAGGCCCCGGGCAATGGCTACACCTTC.

This clonotype was seen a handful of times. The rearrangement joins TRBV6-2 or TRBV6-3 to TRBJ2-7; D gene unclear. V dropped 5 bases and J dropped 6 bases, with 11 bases sitting between them. Germline lookup yields CDR1 MNHEY and CDR2 SVGEGT. The CDR3 contains 12 residues. The chain's CDR3 is CASSPQAFEQYF. CDR3 nucleotide sequence: TGTGCCAGCAGTCCCCAGGCTTTCGAGCAGTACTTC.

This clonotype is a singleton in its sample. The gene calls are TRBV6-1 and TRBJ2-3; weak D call: TRBD1 (6 bases). The V end lost 4 bases, the J end lost 9 bases, and 20 bases lay between the germline ends. The germline V gene encodes CDR1 MNHNS and CDR2 SASEGT. The CDR3 has 15 amino acids. The CDR3 nucleotides read TGTGCCAGCAGTGCCCGTTTCTCCGGGACAACAACGCAGTATTTT. This encodes CASSARFSGTTTQYF.

The table lists this clonotype with a few counts. This chain joins TRBV3-1 and TRBJ2-7; D perhaps matches TRBD2 (6 bases). Between the trimmed V and J ends, which lost 6 bases and 3 bases, there was a span of 12 bases. Per germline, CDR1 LGHDT and CDR2 YNNKEL (reference sequence). This CDR3 spans 13 amino acids. CDR3 in amino acids: CASSGGGVYEQYF. CDR3 nucleotides: TGTGCCAGCAGTGGTGGCGGGGTCTACGAGCAGTACTTC.

This clonotype was found a few times. V usage is TRBV7-2 and J usage is TRBJ1-3; a weak D match, TRBD1 (5 bases). CDR1 is SGHTA, CDR2 FQGNSA, per germline. The CDR3 is 16 amino acids. The ends were cut back, 7 bases at V and 2 bases at J, with 18 bases in the middle. For the CDR3, the DNA is TGTGCCAGCACCGATAGAGGCCCGGGGGCTGGAAACACCATATATTTT. Its protein is CASTDRGPGAGNTIYF.

V gene TRBV3-1 combines with J gene TRBJ2-7, with 7 positions matching TRBD1. The CDR3 totals 15 residues. The J segment lost 2 bases and the V segment lost 3 bases, leaving 7 bases of the junction unmatched. Germline V gene data show CDR1 as LGHDT and CDR2 as YNNKEL (reference sequence). The CDR3 loop reads CASSHRQGRTYEQYF. CDR3 DNA sequence: TGTGCCAGCAGCCACAGACAGGGTCGAACCTACGAGCAGTACTTC.

In this sample, this clonotype turned up many times. The V call is TRBV7-2, the J call TRBJ2-7; 9 nucleotides agree with TRBD1. Germline CDR1 SGHTA, CDR2 FQGNSA. The V and J ends lost 5 bases and 5 bases, in that order; junction bases with no gene match: 7. The CDR3 is made up of 14 amino acids. The DNA of the CDR3 is TGTGCCAGCAGCCCACAGGGGGCGATCAACGAGCAGTACTTC. It specifies CASSPQGAINEQYF.

The sample holds many counts of this clonotype. The V call is TRBV20-1, the J call TRBJ2-5; a weak D match, TRBD2 (6 bases). Looked up from germline, CDR1 is DFQATT and CDR2 is SNEGSKA (reference sequence). The ends were cut back, 3 bases at V and 0 bases at J, with 11 bases in the middle. The CDR3 spans 14 residues. The CDR3 here is CSASSGYYQETQYF. CDR3 coding DNA: TGCAGTGCTAGCAGCGGGTACTACCAAGAGACCCAGTACTTC.

The CDR3 reads CASSSWGEGGNTIYF. The DNA for the CDR3 is TGTGCCAGCAGCTCGTGGGGGGAAGGTGGAAACACCATATATTTT. This sequence joins TRBV7-6 and TRBJ1-3; possible D gene TRBD1, 5 bases. Trimming pared 4 bases from V and 3 bases from J, leaving 13 bases between. From germline, CDR1 is SGHVS and CDR2 FNYEAQ. The CDR3 consists of 15 residues. The variable domain in full, with the rest retrieved from reference TRBV7-6 and TRBJ1-3, is GAGVSQSPRYKVTKRGQDVALRCDPISGHVSLYWYRQALGQGPEFLTYFNYEAQQDKSGLPNDRFSAERPEGSISTLTIQRTEQRDSAMYRCASSSWGEGGNTIYFGEGSWLTVV.

This clonotype was recorded many times. The V gene is TRBV12-3 or TRBV12-4, the J gene TRBJ1-2; 7 nucleotides match TRBD1. The CDR3 extends over 15 amino acids. V shed 5 bases and J 4 bases; nucleotides not matched to a gene: 10. The CDR3 reads CASSTTGASGYGYTF. The CDR3 DNA follows: TGTGCCAGCAGTACCACAGGGGCAAGCGGCTATGGCTACACCTTC.

V is TRBV20-1 and J is TRBJ2-5; 7 nucleotides agree with TRBD2. V lost 4 bases to trimming and J lost 1 base; unmatched junction nucleotides: 3. Per the germline V gene, CDR1 is DFQATT and CDR2 is SNEGSKA (reference sequence). The CDR3 extends over 13 amino acids. CDR3 in amino acids: CSANPSGQETQYF. The CDR3 bases are TGCAGTGCTAACCCTAGCGGCCAAGAGACCCAGTACTTC.

This clonotype came up a few times. V is TRBV28 and J is TRBJ1-1, with 7 bases identical to TRBD1. Germline CDR1 is MDHEN and CDR2 is SYDVKM. The CDR3 has 12 residues. V shed 7 bases, J shed 7 bases, and the junction held 6 bases outside the gene matches. CDR3 sequence (DNA): TGTGCCAGCACTAGAGGGGACAGTGAAGCTTTCTTT. Translated, it gives CASTRGDSEAFF.

There are a few counts of this clonotype. The chain is built from TRBV24-1 and TRBJ2-2; 8 nucleotides line up with TRBD1. The CDR3 runs 16 residues. Germline lookup yields CDR1 KGHDR and CDR2 SFDVKD. V was clipped by 4 bases and J by 5 bases; unmatched bases: 8. As DNA, the CDR3 is TGTGCCACCAGTGACCGCGGACAGGGAAGGACCGGGGAGCTGTTTTTT. It translates to CATSDRGQGRTGELFF.

This sequence joins TRBV18 and TRBJ2-5; perhaps TRBD1 as D (6 bases). This CDR3 is 13 amino acids long. Trimming removed 4 bases from V and 5 bases from J, with 11 bases in between. The germline CDR1 and CDR2 sequences are KGHSH and LQKENI. In DNA, the CDR3 is TGTGCCAGCTCACTACAGGGATGGGAGACCCAGTACTTC. This sequence encodes CASSLQGWETQYF.

The CDR3 bases are TGCGCCGCCCAATGGGGGAGCTCCTATAATTCACCCCTCCACTTT. It translates to CAAQWGSSYNSPLHF. V is TRBV29-1 and J is TRBJ1-6, with a tentative D call TRBD1 (5 bases). CDR3 size: 15 residues. Per germline, CDR1 SQVTM and CDR2 ANQGSEA.

This chain uses TRBV19 with TRBJ1-1; no definite D call. The germline V gene encodes CDR1 LNHDA and CDR2 SQIVND (reference sequence). The V end was cut by 10 bases, the J end by 1 base, with 13 bases between. The CDR3 runs to 13 residues. CDR3 sequence: CATLGLGNTEAFF. The CDR3 nucleotides read TGTGCCACCCTGGGCCTAGGGAACACTGAAGCTTTCTTT.

V is TRBV11-2 and J is TRBJ2-1; D call uncertain. There are 12 residues in the CDR3. Germline V gene lookup returns CDR1 SGHAT and CDR2 FQNNGV. Deletions cut 5 bases from V and 12 bases from J, with 14 bases between. The CDR3 loop is CASSAGTSGQFF. CDR3 DNA: TGTGCCAGCAGCGCCGGTACCTCCGGGCAGTTCTTC.

This clonotype was seen at least ten times. The chain recombines TRBV12-3 or TRBV12-4 with TRBJ2-2; D may be TRBD2 (5 bases). The V gene lost 7 bases and the J gene lost 1 base, with 7 bases spanning the gap. There are 13 residues in the CDR3. CDR3 region: CASMEVNTGELFF. As DNA, the CDR3 is TGTGCCAGCATGGAGGTGAACACCGGGGAGCTGTTTTTT.

This clonotype was recorded at least ten times. V and J are TRBV12-3 or TRBV12-4 and TRBJ1-1; 7 bases agree with TRBD1. With V trimmed by 6 bases and J by 3 bases, 16 bases remained unmatched. The length of the CDR3 is 17 residues. Written as DNA, the CDR3 is TGTGCCAGCAGCTCGGGACAGACAATATGGGGGCACACTGAAGCTTTCTTT. It codes for CASSSGQTIWGHTEAFF.

V is TRBV27 and J is TRBJ2-1; D is uncertain. Germline assignment: CDR1 MNHEY and CDR2 SMNVEV (reference sequence). The CDR3 totals 12 residues. V lost 6 bases and J lost 3, with 6 bases in between. CDR3 region: CASRRLYNEQFF. The CDR3 bases are TGTGCCAGCAGGCGCCTCTACAATGAGCAGTTCTTC.

The CDR3 spells CASSRDRMNQPQHF. The CDR3 DNA reads TGTGCCAGCAGCCGGGACAGAATGAATCAGCCCCAGCATTTT. V and J are TRBV9 and TRBJ1-5, with TRBD1 identical over 7 bases. Trimming at V came to 4 bases and at J to 4 bases, leaving 5 bases not matched to a gene. Germline CDR1 is SGDLS and CDR2 is YYNGEE. There are 14 residues in the CDR3. Full variable domain (remainder filled in from reference TRBV9 and TRBJ1-5): DSGVTQTPKHLITATGQRVTLRCSPRSGDLSVYWYQQSLDQGLQFLIQYYNGEERAKGNILERFSAQQFPDLHSELNLSSLELGDSALYFCASSRDRMNQPQHFGDGTRLSIL.

This clonotype occurred many times. This chain connects TRBV3-1 to TRBJ1-1; D uncertain. The CDR3 covers 12 residues. V gave up 0 bases and J gave up 9 bases, with 8 bases separating them. Per germline, CDR1 LGHDT and CDR2 YNNKEL (reference sequence). The DNA for the CDR3 is TGTGCCAGCAGCCAAGATCGGGGAAAAGCTTTCTTT. Translation gives CASSQDRGKAFF.

A word on this clonotype: Being one base from a much bigger clone, this may be a read error. This sequence joins TRBV7-8 and TRBJ2-4, with D possibly being TRBD2 (5 bases). Germline V gene sequence: CDR1 SGHVS, CDR2 FQNEAQ. The CDR3 extends over 14 amino acids. V lost 5 bases, J lost 0 bases, and 8 bases lay in between. The CDR3 here is CASSPRAAKNIQYF. The CDR3 DNA follows: TGTGCCAGCAGCCCGAGGGCAGCCAAAAACATTCAGTACTTC.

This clonotype was seen at least ten times. The V call is TRBV5-1, the J call TRBJ1-1, with TRBD1 matching 8 bases. The junction had 10 bases not matched to a gene; V was cut back by 4 bases and J by 5 bases. This CDR3 is 15 amino acids long. CDR1 is SGHRS, CDR2 YFSETQ, per germline. The CDR3 here is CASSTTQGAGTEAFF. CDR3 coding DNA: TGCGCCAGCAGCACCACGCAGGGGGCAGGGACTGAAGCTTTCTTT.

The genes are TRBV7-2 and TRBJ2-7; tentatively, D is TRBD1 or TRBD2 (5 bases each). This CDR3 has 14 amino acids. Trimming pared 1 base from V and 5 bases from J, leaving 12 bases between. CDR1 SGHTA and CDR2 FQGNSA come from the germline V gene. CDR3 in DNA: TGTGCCAGCAGCTTAGAGGCAGGGAGAAACGAGCAGTACTTC. Translating gives CASSLEAGRNEQYF.

This clonotype occurred many times. The gene calls are TRBV27 and TRBJ1-5; D is unresolved. V lost 5 bases, J lost 7 bases, and 15 bases lay in between. The CDR3 is 14 residues long. The germline CDR1 and CDR2 sequences are MNHEY and SMNVEV (reference sequence). CDR3 loop: CASSPGGSRQPQHF. The CDR3 bases are TGTGCCAGCAGTCCAGGCGGCAGTCGCCAGCCCCAGCATTTT.